The source of this T cell receptor (beta chain) is a study of CD8 T cells in ankylosing spondylitis. Molecular-barcoded quantitative 5'-RACE produced these TCR beta libraries. TCRdb itself ran the 5' RACE reads through MiXCR, one entry per CDR3 protein. The sample contains 380,000 or so distinct CDR3 sequences, 20% of which appear only once. Germline values: CDR1 SNHLY, CDR2 FYNNEI. The CDR3 has 20 amino acids. Losses at the gene ends were 4 bases for V and 2 bases for J; bases not matched to a gene: 18. This sequence joins TRBV2 and TRBJ2-5; 11 positions match TRBD2. Sequencing input: blood, either unsorted or a sorted T cell fraction (not recorded which). This sequence originates from a male donor with ankylosing spondylitis or in good health (not recorded which). CDR3 DNA: TGTGCCAGCAGTGGAGGGCGACTAGCGGGGAGTTTGCAGGTACAAGAGACCCAGTACTTC. It translates to CASSGGRLAGSLQVQETQYF.